Following are 15 T cell receptor beta chains from one sample sequenced in a study of cytomegalovirus exposure and HLA in healthy donors. The PCR employed 60 Vbeta primers together with 13 Jbeta primers. Only in-frame clones appear in the TCRdb table, and some are missing; sequencing was by immunoSEQ multiplex PCR. The sample yields some 180,000 clones, roughly 70% seen once. Sequenced material: PBMCs. Source of these receptors: a woman in her 30s in good health and CMV-seronegative.

J is TRBJ1-2 and V is TRBV19; TRBD1 might be the D (5 bases). Trimming took off 8 bases at V and 3 bases at J, with 13 bases between the two ends. Per germline, CDR1 LNHDA and CDR2 SQIVND (reference sequence). The CDR3 runs to 13 residues. The CDR3 DNA follows: TGTGCCAGTCGTCCGGGACTGGACTATGGCTACACCTTC. Amino acid sequence: CASRPGLDYGYTF.

V gene TRBV4-3 combines with J gene TRBJ2-7, with D unresolved. Trimming cost V 0 bases and J 6 bases, with 12 bases left between them. Per the germline V gene, CDR1 is LGHNA and CDR2 is YSLEER. The CDR3 is made up of 14 amino acids. DNA of the CDR3: TGCGCCAGCAGCCAAGACATGTCTACCGGCGAGCAGTACTTC. It codes for CASSQDMSTGEQYF.

The rearrangement uses TRBV4-3 and TRBJ1-2; a possible D gene is TRBD1 (6 bases). The V end lost 7 bases, the J end lost 2 bases, and 14 bases lay between the germline ends. This CDR3 is built from 14 residues. Germline values: CDR1 LGHNA, CDR2 YSLEER. In DNA form, the CDR3 reads TGCGCCAGCACCCCCGACAGGCTAAACTATGGCTACACCTTC. Its translation is CASTPDRLNYGYTF.

This sequence joins TRBV10-3 and TRBJ2-5, with a possible D match to TRBD1 (6 bases). The J call is in doubt because the DNA end fits TRBJ2-7 better. Germline loops: CDR1 ENHRY, CDR2 SYGVKD. The CDR3 is 13 residues long. The CDR3 region has the DNA TGTGCCATCGCTTCCTCTGGGACAAACGAGCAGTACTTC. Translated, it gives CAIASSGTNEQYF.

This clone has just a few counts. The chain combines TRBV20-1 with TRBJ2-3; D unclear. This CDR3 has 11 residues. The germline CDR1 and CDR2 sequences are DFQATT and SNEGSKA (reference sequence). Trimming removed 6 bases at V and 2 bases at J, with 6 bases between. The CDR3 here is CSALPTDTQYF. The CDR3 DNA follows: TGCAGTGCCCTACCCACAGATACGCAGTATTTT.

The J gene is TRBJ2-7, the V gene TRBV4-1; perhaps TRBD1 as D (6 bases). The germline CDR1 and CDR2 sequences are MGHRA and YSYEKL. Trimming took 4 bases from V and 3 from J, leaving 13 bases between them. The CDR3 totals 14 residues. The CDR3 coding sequence is TGCGCCAGCAGCCCCGCCCAGGACAGCTACGAGCAGTACTTC. It specifies CASSPAQDSYEQYF.

This sequence joins TRBV7-9 and TRBJ2-7; D is possibly TRBD1 (6 bases). Trimming pared 2 bases from V and 3 bases from J, leaving 14 bases between. CDR1 and CDR2 (germline): SEHNR, FQNEAQ (reference sequence). The CDR3 runs to 15 residues. The CDR3 here is CASSLSAGEFYEQYF. CDR3 nucleotide sequence: TGTGCCAGCAGCTTATCGGCAGGGGAATTCTACGAGCAGTACTTC.

The J gene is TRBJ1-2, the V gene TRBV6-5; maybe TRBD1 (5 bases). The V gene lost 7 bases and the J gene lost 5 bases, with 14 bases spanning the gap. The CDR3 is 13 residues long. Per germline, CDR1 MNHEY and CDR2 SVGAGI. Here the CDR3 DNA reads TGTGCCAGCACGACCCCTCGGGGGTATGGCTACACCTTC. Amino acids: CASTTPRGYGYTF.

About this clone itself: Germline is not matched at one junction end, which may reflect a read error. The sample carries other DNA sequences with the same CDR3. V gene TRBV5-4 combines with J gene TRBJ1-2; 10 bases are a match to TRBD1. The CDR3 has 16 amino acids. Germline CDR1 SGHNT, CDR2 YYREEE (reference sequence). The CDR3 DNA reads as TGTGCCAGTAGCTTCCCGACAGGGGGCTACGGCTATGGCTACACCTTC. Translating gives CASSFPTGGYGYGYTF.

V gene TRBV30 combines with J gene TRBJ2-4; TRBD2 matches 15 bases. Looked up from germline, CDR1 is GTSNPN and CDR2 is SVGIG (reference sequence). This CDR3 contains 19 residues. V lost 2 bases, J lost 5 bases, and 13 bases stayed unmatched. In DNA form, the CDR3 reads TGTGCCTGGAGTACAGGGACTAGCGGGGGGCGGGGGTTTGAAAACATTCAGTACTTC. Protein sequence: CAWSTGTSGGRGFENIQYF. The entire variable domain, with the rest obtained from reference TRBV30 and TRBJ2-4, is as follows: SQTIHQWPATLVQPVGSPLSLECTVEGTSNPNLYWYRQAAGRGLQLLFYSVGIGQISSEVPQNLSASRPQDRQFILSSKKLLLSDSGFYLCAWSTGTSGGRGFENIQYFGAGTRLSVL.

In this sample, this clone turned up a few times. V usage is TRBV5-1 and J usage is TRBJ2-3; TRBD1 might be the D (6 bases). There are 16 residues in the CDR3. V shed 5 bases and J shed 2 bases, with 18 bases lying between them. Per germline, CDR1 SGHRS and CDR2 YFSETQ. The DNA for the CDR3 is TGCGCCAGCAGAAGGACAGTGATAGTTTCCACAGATACGCAGTATTTT. Translated: CASRRTVIVSTDTQYF.

The chain couples TRBV27 to TRBJ2-1; D perhaps matches TRBD2 (6 bases). CDR1 MNHEY and CDR2 SMNVEV come from the germline V gene (reference sequence). The CDR3 runs 15 residues. Trimming took 6 bases from V and 0 from J, leaving 12 bases between them. CDR3 bases: TGTGCCAGCAGGGAGGGTCCTGGCTCCTACAATGAGCAGTTCTTC. Amino acids: CASREGPGSYNEQFF.

The rearrangement joins TRBV6-5 to TRBJ2-1; TRBD1 is a possible D gene (6 bases). CDR3 size: 14 residues. CDR1 and CDR2 (germline): MNHEY, SVGAGI. Deletions cut 4 bases from V and 8 bases from J, with 15 bases between. The CDR3 DNA sequence: TGTGCCAGCAGTTCTTGGGGGCAAGTAGATGAGCAGTTCTTC. It encodes CASSSWGQVDEQFF.

The chain has TRBV18 and TRBJ2-7; TRBD2 matches 9 bases. The CDR3 spans 16 residues. CDR1 KGHSH and CDR2 LQKENI come from the germline V gene. V lost 2 bases, J lost 2 bases, and 7 bases stayed unmatched. The CDR3 loop is CASSPGASGEPYEQYF. The CDR3 bases are TGTGCCAGCTCACCAGGGGCTAGCGGGGAACCCTACGAGCAGTACTTC.

With respect to this clone: The same CDR3 can be traced to other DNA sequences in this sample. The CDR3, as DNA: TGCGCCAGCAGCTTAGCGGGAGGCACAGATACGCAGTATTTT. It yields the protein CASSLAGGTDTQYF. The chain joins TRBV5-1 to TRBJ2-3, with 8 nucleotides matching TRBD2. V lost 2 bases, J lost 1 base, and 0 bases stayed unmatched. CDR3 length: 14 residues. Germline-derived CDR1 and CDR2 are SGHRS and YFSETQ.